The clone carrying this T cell receptor beta chain was seen a single time. The data derive from a study of blood T cell repertoires in COVID-19. Study-level background: From the United States, Italy and Spain came samples of acute and convalescent COVID-19. Sample material is recorded as cDNA or gDNA derived from T cells, B-cell-depleted T cells, or PBMCs.

Germline CDR1 LGHDT, CDR2 YNNKEL (reference sequence). V was trimmed by 1 base and J by 2 bases, leaving 25 bases between them. This CDR3 comprises 20 residues. As processed by the authors: The authors estimated nucleated cell counts from reference gene primer amplification. TCRdb's table, derived via immunoSEQ multiplex PCR, lists solely in-frame clones and lacks some. For V, J and clone size, that table is used; D and trimming come from the DNA. The sample records 200,000 or so clones, around 84% being singletons. The chain joins TRBV3-1 (or the pseudogene TRBV3-2) to TRBJ2-3; weak D call: TRBD2 (5 bases). The receptor comes from a man in his 60s with acute or convalescent COVID-19. The sequenced sample was peripheral blood. Here the CDR3 DNA reads TGTGCCAGCAGCCAAGCCCCAGTTGCGGGCCTCCCTAGCCTCACAGATACGCAGTATTTT. This sequence encodes CASSQAPVAGLPSLTDTQYF.